This TCR beta chain comes out of a study of type 1 regulatory T cells. Findings and limits, study-wide: Compared with non-type 1 regulatory T cells, type 1 regulatory T cells showed a more restricted TCR repertoire.

This clonotype showed up just a few times. Its antigen remains unknown. MiXCR, applied by TCRdb to the reads, yields one record per CDR3 protein. The sample includes 60,000 to 75,000 distinct CDR3 sequences, more than 20% of them seen just once. The CDR3 sequence is 18 residues long. Germline CDR1 SGDLS, CDR2 YYNGEE. Trimming took 4 bases from V and 4 from J, leaving 21 bases between them. Sequencing input: cultured type 1 regulatory T (Tr1) cells, either the whole culture or a sorted fraction (not recorded which). This clonotype was sampled from a human donor in good health. V and J are TRBV9 and TRBJ2-6; perhaps TRBD2 as D (5 bases). The CDR3 sequence is CASSPHTRALGGANVLTF. The DNA for the CDR3 is TGTGCCAGCAGCCCCCACACTAGGGCTTTGGGGGGGGCCAACGTCCTGACTTTC. The full variable domain, with the rest looked up from reference TRBV9 and TRBJ2-6, is DSGVTQTPKHLITATGQRVTLRCSPRSGDLSVYWYQQSLDQGLQFLIQYYNGEERAKGNILERFSAQQFPDLHSELNLSSLELGDSALYFCASSPHTRALGGANVLTFGAGSRLTVL.